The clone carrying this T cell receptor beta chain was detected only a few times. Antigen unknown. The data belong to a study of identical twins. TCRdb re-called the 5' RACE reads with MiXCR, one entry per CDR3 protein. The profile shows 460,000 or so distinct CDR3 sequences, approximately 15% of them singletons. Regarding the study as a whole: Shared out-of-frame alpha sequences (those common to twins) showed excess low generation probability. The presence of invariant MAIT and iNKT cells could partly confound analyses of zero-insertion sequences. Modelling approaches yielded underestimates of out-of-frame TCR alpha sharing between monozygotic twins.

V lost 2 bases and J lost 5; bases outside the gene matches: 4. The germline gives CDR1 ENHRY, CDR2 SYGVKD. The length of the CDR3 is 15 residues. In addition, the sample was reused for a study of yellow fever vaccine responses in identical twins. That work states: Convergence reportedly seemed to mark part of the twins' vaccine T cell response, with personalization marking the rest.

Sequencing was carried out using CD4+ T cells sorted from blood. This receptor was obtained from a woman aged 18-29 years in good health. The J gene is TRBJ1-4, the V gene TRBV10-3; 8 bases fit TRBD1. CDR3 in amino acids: CAISESGTGNEKLFF. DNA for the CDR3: TGTGCCATCAGTGAGAGTGGGACAGGAAATGAAAAACTGTTTTTT.